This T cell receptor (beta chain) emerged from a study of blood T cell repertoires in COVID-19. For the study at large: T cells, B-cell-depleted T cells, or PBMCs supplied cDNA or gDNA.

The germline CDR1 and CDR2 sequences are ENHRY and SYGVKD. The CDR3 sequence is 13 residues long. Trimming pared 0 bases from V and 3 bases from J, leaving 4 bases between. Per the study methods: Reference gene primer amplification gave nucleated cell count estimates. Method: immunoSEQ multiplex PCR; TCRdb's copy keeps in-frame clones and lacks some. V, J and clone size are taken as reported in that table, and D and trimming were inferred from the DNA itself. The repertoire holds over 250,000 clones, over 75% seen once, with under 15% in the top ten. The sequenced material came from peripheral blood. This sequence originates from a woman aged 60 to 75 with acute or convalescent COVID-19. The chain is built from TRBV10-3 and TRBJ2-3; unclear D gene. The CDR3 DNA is TGTGCCATCAGTGAGTCGCGGACAGATACGCAGTATTTT. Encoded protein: CAISESRTDTQYF.